This T cell receptor (beta chain) derives from a study of blood T cell repertoires in COVID-19. About the research overall: PBMCs, B-cell-depleted T cells, or T cells provided the cDNA or gDNA that made up the material.

Sequencing used immunoSEQ multiplex PCR; TCRdb keeps in-frame clones, though not all of them. The sample carries over 350,000 clones, nearly 90% recorded once. Living in roughly 25 US areas, the participants were between roughly 18 and 90 years of age. Grouping used clinical history reported by participants in a survey and questionnaire. V shed 4 bases and J shed 4 bases, with 14 bases lying between them. This CDR3 has 16 amino acids. Germline CDR1 is SGHTA and CDR2 is FQGNSA. Sequenced: PBMCs or T cells enriched from blood (not recorded which). The receptor comes from a woman between 18 and 29 years old with acute COVID-19. This chain uses TRBV7-2 with TRBJ1-6; D is undetermined. CDR3 DNA sequence: TGTGCCAGCAGCTCAAAACTAGACCGGTATAATTCACCCCTCCACTTT. This sequence encodes CASSSKLDRYNSPLHF.